The 32 T cell receptor beta chains below come from one sample, sequenced in a study of T cells in Graves' hyperthyroidism and ophthalmopathy. The TCR beta CDR3 regions underwent amplification using RNA transcripts as the source. The HTBI primer set was used in a first-round RT-PCR of the TCR CDR3. Via MiXCR, TCRdb re-called the multiplex PCR reads, giving one row per CDR3 protein. The sample has 490,000 or so distinct CDR3 sequences, around a fifth seen once. Sequencing was performed on blood. These receptor sequences come from a woman in her 70s with Graves' ophthalmopathy.

This chain links TRBV7-2 with TRBJ1-2; 7 nucleotides match TRBD1. This CDR3 contains 15 residues. The V segment lost 2 bases and the J segment 5 bases; nucleotides outside the gene matches: 8. Germline V gene lookup returns CDR1 SGHTA and CDR2 FQGNSA. The CDR3 spells CASSLRQGDWYGYTF. DNA of the CDR3: TGTGCCAGCAGCTTAAGACAGGGTGATTGGTATGGCTACACCTTC.

This clonotype was seen more than once but under ten times. The chain joins TRBV28 to TRBJ1-5; D is perhaps TRBD1 (6 bases). Deletions cut 5 bases from V and 7 bases from J, with 15 bases between. CDR3 length: 14 residues. Per the germline V gene, CDR1 is MDHEN and CDR2 is SYDVKM. This CDR3 reads CASSPQQGRQPQHF. The CDR3 DNA reads TGTGCCAGCAGTCCACAACAGGGCCGGCAGCCCCAGCATTTT.

This clonotype was recorded many times. This chain joins TRBV11-3 and TRBJ2-1, with 8 positions matching TRBD2. Trimming removed 5 bases from V and 8 bases from J; junction bases left unmatched: 11. CDR1 and CDR2 (germline): SGHNT, YENEEA. The CDR3 runs to 15 residues. CDR3 DNA sequence: TGTGCCAGCAGCCAAGGGGGACTAGGAGGAGATGAGCAGTTCTTC. Protein sequence: CASSQGGLGGDEQFF.

In this sample, this clonotype turned up a few times. The chain has TRBV30 and TRBJ1-1; D call uncertain. The ends were cut back, 0 bases at V and 1 base at J, with 9 bases in the middle. The germline gives CDR1 GTSNPN, CDR2 SVGIG (reference sequence). The CDR3 length is 14 residues. This CDR3 is CAWSVRAANTEAFF. Here the CDR3 DNA reads TGTGCCTGGAGTGTAAGGGCGGCGAACACTGAAGCTTTCTTT.

In its sample, this clonotype was seen many times. V and J are TRBV28 and TRBJ2-7; TRBD2 is a possible D gene (6 bases). The CDR3 totals 17 residues. Germline CDR1 and CDR2: MDHEN and SYDVKM. V was cut by 1 base and J by 0 bases, with 16 bases left in between. CDR3 in amino acids: CASSLSPGRPSSYEQYF. The CDR3 DNA reads as TGTGCCAGCAGTTTATCCCCAGGGAGGCCAAGCTCCTACGAGCAGTACTTC.

Ten or more counts support this clonotype. This chain links TRBV7-9 with TRBJ2-7, with 9 bases that match TRBD2. The CDR3 contains 15 residues. CDR1 is SEHNR and CDR2 is FQNEAQ in the germline V gene (reference sequence). Trimming cost V 5 bases and J 4 bases; bases outside gene matches: 9. CDR3 DNA sequence: TGTGCCAGCAGCGCCCGACTAGCGGAGCCATACGAGCAGTACTTC. It codes for CASSARLAEPYEQYF.

The chain combines TRBV6-2 or TRBV6-3 with TRBJ2-2; D is ambiguous. Trimming shortened V by 10 bases and J by 5 bases, and 11 bases separated the two germline ends. Germline lookup yields CDR1 MNHEY and CDR2 SVGEGT. CDR3 length: 12 residues. The CDR3 protein is CATLLGTGELFF. CDR3 bases: TGTGCCACCCTACTGGGGACCGGGGAGCTGTTTTTT.

The chain's CDR3 is CSARDPGRELWDEQYF. For the CDR3, the DNA is TGCAGTGCTAGAGATCCTGGGCGGGAGCTCTGGGACGAGCAGTACTTC. This rearrangement joins TRBV20-1 to TRBJ2-7; 7 bases match TRBD2. This CDR3 has 16 amino acids. Per germline, CDR1 DFQATT and CDR2 SNEGSKA (reference sequence). V dropped 0 bases and J dropped 5; count of bases not matched to a gene: 13.

This rearrangement joins TRBV20-1 to TRBJ2-7; D remains ambiguous. Germline values: CDR1 DFQATT, CDR2 SNEGSKA (reference sequence). Trimming removed 0 bases at V and 2 bases at J, with 11 bases between. CDR3 length equals 14 residues. The CDR3 DNA follows: TGCAGTGCTAGAGATCGGGTTTACACCTACGAGCAGTACTTC. It specifies CSARDRVYTYEQYF.

The chain uses TRBV27 and TRBJ1-1; no firm D call. Looked up from germline, CDR1 is MNHEY and CDR2 is SMNVEV (reference sequence). V lost 7 bases and J 2 bases, leaving 11 bases between the germline ends. CDR3 length: 13 residues. The CDR3 region is CASNFSLNTEAFF. The DNA of the CDR3 is TGTGCCAGCAATTTTTCACTAAACACTGAAGCTTTCTTT.

This clonotype was recorded at least ten times. The V and J genes are TRBV7-9 and TRBJ1-6; the D gene is possibly TRBD1 (5 bases). The CDR3 covers 13 residues. Germline CDR1 SEHNR, CDR2 FQNEAQ (reference sequence). With 5 bases removed from V and 11 bases from J, the gap between germline ends came to 13 bases. This chain's CDR3 is CASSPDSIAPLHF. The CDR3 bases are TGTGCCAGCAGCCCAGACAGTATCGCACCCCTCCACTTT.

This clonotype was picked up many times. The V and J genes are TRBV6-1 and TRBJ1-1; TRBD1 aligns across 7 bases. V shed 0 bases, J shed 7 bases, and the junction held 8 bases outside the gene matches. Germline CDR1 MNHNS, CDR2 SASEGT. The CDR3 length is 15 residues. The CDR3 region has the DNA TGTGCCAGCAGTGAAGCGCTAGGACAGGTCGGTGAAGCTTTCTTT. Residues: CASSEALGQVGEAFF.

This chain links TRBV20-1 with TRBJ1-2; no firm D call. V was clipped by 6 bases and J by 4 bases, with 21 bases between them. This CDR3 comprises 15 residues. Germline V gene data show CDR1 as DFQATT and CDR2 as SNEGSKA (reference sequence). CDR3 amino acids: CSALSAHDVFYGYTF. Here the CDR3 DNA reads TGCAGTGCCTTGTCGGCCCATGACGTATTCTATGGCTACACCTTC.

The chain couples TRBV5-1 to TRBJ1-5; TRBD1 is a possible D gene (5 bases). Germline CDR1 and CDR2: SGHRS and YFSETQ. This CDR3 comprises 14 residues. Trimming removed 0 bases at V and 6 bases at J, with 10 bases between. The CDR3 DNA reads TGCGCCAGCAGCTTGGTTCAGGGATCTCAGCCCCAGCATTTT. It encodes CASSLVQGSQPQHF.

The chain joins TRBV19 to TRBJ1-1; 8 bases align to TRBD1. The CDR3 spans 15 residues. Germline-derived CDR1 and CDR2 are LNHDA and SQIVND (reference sequence). V shed 5 bases and J 0 bases; nucleotides not matched to a gene: 5. CDR3: CASSGQGLLNTEAFF. As DNA, the CDR3 is TGTGCCAGTAGTGGACAGGGCCTTCTGAACACTGAAGCTTTCTTT.

Worth noting for this clonotype: The germline gene is not matched at one end of the junction; a read error may be the cause. J is TRBJ2-1 and V is TRBV28; D is unresolved. Germline V gives CDR1 MDHEN, CDR2 SYDVKM. The CDR3 runs to 15 residues. CDR3 loop: CASSKPGGSYNEQFF. The DNA for the CDR3 is TGCGCCAGCAGTAAGCCAGGTGGCTCCTACAATGAGCAGTTCTTC.

Notes on this clonotype: Since a much larger clone is just one base distant, this may be a read error. V gene TRBV12-3 or TRBV12-4 combines with J gene TRBJ1-1; TRBD1 is a possible D gene (6 bases). Trimming cost V 6 bases and J 3 bases, with 11 bases left between them. The CDR3 has 13 amino acids. CDR3 protein: CASSRDRHTEAFF. The CDR3, as DNA: TGTGCCAGCAGCCGAGACAGGCACACTGAAGCTTTCTTT.

The gene calls are TRBV7-8 and TRBJ2-1; TRBD1 matches 9 bases. Germline CDR1 reads SGHVS; CDR2 reads FQNEAQ. The CDR3 is 17 residues long. With 5 bases clipped from V and 4 bases from J, the junction kept 12 bases outside the gene matches. In DNA, the CDR3 is TGTGCCAGCAGCCGAAGACAGGGGGGTACGCTTTACAATGAGCAGTTCTTC. Protein: CASSRRQGGTLYNEQFF.

The chain has TRBV20-1 and TRBJ1-2; TRBD1 is a possible D gene (5 bases). With 5 bases removed from V and 3 bases from J, the gap between germline ends came to 19 bases. The CDR3 is 15 amino acids. CDR1 is DFQATT, CDR2 SNEGSKA, per germline (reference sequence). DNA of the CDR3: TGCAGTGCTTCCAAGCCCCTCGACAGCCACTATGGCTACACCTTC. Amino acid sequence: CSASKPLDSHYGYTF.

V usage is TRBV5-5 and J usage is TRBJ2-2; D is unresolved. From germline, CDR1 is SGHKS and CDR2 YYEKEE (reference sequence). CDR3 length: 15 amino acids. V lost 2 bases and J 1 base, leaving 9 bases between the germline ends. In DNA form, the CDR3 reads TGTGCCAGCAGCTTCAAGGAAGGGAACACCGGGGAGCTGTTTTTT. This translates into CASSFKEGNTGELFF.

This clonotype showed up many times. This rearrangement joins TRBV12-3 or TRBV12-4 to TRBJ2-3; 9 positions match TRBD1. CDR3 length: 16 residues. The junction had 5 bases not matched to a gene; V was cut back by 4 bases and J by 0 bases. The CDR3 reads CASSSGQGGSTDTQYF. CDR3 DNA sequence: TGTGCCAGCAGTTCGGGACAGGGAGGGAGCACAGATACGCAGTATTTT.

V gene TRBV6-1 combines with J gene TRBJ1-5; 7 nucleotides align to TRBD1. Germline CDR1 and CDR2: MNHNS and SASEGT. CDR3 length equals 15 residues. J lost 4 bases, V lost 7 bases, and 10 bases had no gene match. The CDR3 reads CASKKDRVGNQPQHF. The CDR3 coding sequence is TGTGCCAGCAAGAAAGACAGGGTAGGAAATCAGCCCCAGCATTTT.

The rearrangement joins TRBV30 to TRBJ2-1; 8 positions agree with TRBD2. Per the germline V gene, CDR1 is GTSNPN and CDR2 is SVGIG (reference sequence). This CDR3 is built from 14 residues. J gave up 5 bases and V 3 bases, and 6 bases lay outside the gene matches. CDR3 region: CAWRSGLVDNEQFF. The CDR3 nucleotides are TGTGCCTGGAGGTCGGGACTAGTTGACAATGAGCAGTTCTTC.

This clonotype has only a few counts. The chain employs TRBV3-1 and TRBJ1-2, with unresolved D. The CDR3 extends over 14 amino acids. Between the trimmed V and J ends, which lost 1 base and 8 bases, there was a span of 14 bases. Germline V gene lookup returns CDR1 LGHDT and CDR2 YNNKEL (reference sequence). The CDR3 DNA sequence: TGTGCCAGCAGCCAAGTTCGGCAGTCTCCGGGCTACACCTTC. It translates to CASSQVRQSPGYTF.

The chain recombines TRBV29-1 with TRBJ2-3; perhaps D is TRBD1 or TRBD2 (6 bases each). This CDR3 contains 15 residues. CDR1 and CDR2 from the germline V gene are SQVTM and ANQGSEA. Trimming shortened V by 5 bases and J by 1 base, and 16 bases separated the two germline ends. CDR3 coding DNA: TGCAGCGTTTATCAAGTCGGGGGCCGCACAGATACGCAGTATTTT. Translated, it gives CSVYQVGGRTDTQYF.

The J gene is TRBJ1-4, the V gene TRBV5-1; 9 bases agree with TRBD1. Germline V gives CDR1 SGHRS, CDR2 YFSETQ. J lost 8 bases, V lost 2 bases, and 10 bases had no gene match. The CDR3 length is 16 residues. The CDR3: CASSLLTGGVEEKLFF. CDR3 coding DNA: TGCGCCAGCAGCTTACTGACAGGGGGAGTCGAGGAAAAACTGTTTTTT.

The chain uses TRBV3-1 and TRBJ2-1; D assignment may be TRBD1 or TRBD2 (5 bases each). The V and J ends lost 5 bases and 10 bases respectively, with 12 bases between them. This CDR3 comprises 12 residues. Germline loops: CDR1 LGHDT, CDR2 YNNKEL (reference sequence). The CDR3 nucleotides are TGTGCCAGCAGCGTCGGGGCTCAAGAGCAGTTCTTC. It translates to CASSVGAQEQFF.

This chain connects TRBV20-1 to TRBJ1-1, with unresolved D. CDR1 is DFQATT and CDR2 is SNEGSKA in the germline V gene (reference sequence). The ends were cut back, 3 bases at V and 6 bases at J, with 8 bases in the middle. The CDR3 is 11 residues long. Here the CDR3 DNA reads TGCAGTGCTAGTGGGGTCGCTGAAGCTTTCTTT. Amino acid sequence: CSASGVAEAFF.

The sample holds a few counts of this clonotype. The V call is TRBV20-1, the J call TRBJ2-7; D is possibly TRBD2 (6 bases). The CDR3 totals 14 residues. Germline V CDR1 and CDR2: DFQATT, SNEGSKA (reference sequence). Trimming removed 2 bases at V and 3 bases at J, with 14 bases between. CDR3 sequence reads: CSARHFGGYYEQYF. CDR3 in DNA: TGCAGTGCTAGACATTTCGGAGGGTACTACGAGCAGTACTTC.

In its sample, this clonotype was seen a few times. The chain combines TRBV6-1 with TRBJ1-3; 8 nucleotides match TRBD1. The V segment lost 7 bases and the J segment 0 bases; nucleotides outside the gene matches: 5. Per germline, CDR1 MNHNS and CDR2 SASEGT. The CDR3 is 15 amino acids. The CDR3 reads CASNPTGDSGNTIYF. The CDR3 coding sequence is TGTGCCAGCAACCCGACAGGGGACTCTGGAAACACCATATATTTT.

This CDR3 reads CASSRIRTTNEQFF. CDR3 nucleotide sequence: TGTGCCAGCAGTCGCATACGGACTACTAATGAGCAGTTCTTC. The chain links TRBV2 to TRBJ2-1; the D gene is possibly TRBD2 (6 bases). Trimming stripped 5 bases from V and 7 bases from J, with 15 bases between. Germline assignment: CDR1 SNHLY and CDR2 FYNNEI. This CDR3 comprises 14 residues.

The gene calls are TRBV29-1 and TRBJ2-5, with 7 positions matching TRBD1. Germline CDR1 and CDR2: SQVTM and ANQGSEA. Trimming removed 6 bases from V and 5 bases from J; junction bases left unmatched: 6. The CDR3 has 12 amino acids. CDR3 coding DNA: TGCAGCGTGTGGACAGGCGGGGAGACCCAGTACTTC. The encoded protein is CSVWTGGETQYF.